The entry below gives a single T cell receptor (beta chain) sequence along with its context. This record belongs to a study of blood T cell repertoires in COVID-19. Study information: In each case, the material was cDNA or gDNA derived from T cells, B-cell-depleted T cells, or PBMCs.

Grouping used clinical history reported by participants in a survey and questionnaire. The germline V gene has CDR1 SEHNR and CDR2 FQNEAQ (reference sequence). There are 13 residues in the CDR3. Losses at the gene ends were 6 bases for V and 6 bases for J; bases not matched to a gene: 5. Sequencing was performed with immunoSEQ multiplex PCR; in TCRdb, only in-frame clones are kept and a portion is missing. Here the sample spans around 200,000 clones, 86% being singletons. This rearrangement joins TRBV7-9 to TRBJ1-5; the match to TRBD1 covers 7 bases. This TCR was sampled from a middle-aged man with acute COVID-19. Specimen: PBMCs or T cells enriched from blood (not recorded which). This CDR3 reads CASSWDSRQPQHF. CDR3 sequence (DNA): TGTGCCAGCAGTTGGGACAGTCGTCAGCCCCAGCATTTT.